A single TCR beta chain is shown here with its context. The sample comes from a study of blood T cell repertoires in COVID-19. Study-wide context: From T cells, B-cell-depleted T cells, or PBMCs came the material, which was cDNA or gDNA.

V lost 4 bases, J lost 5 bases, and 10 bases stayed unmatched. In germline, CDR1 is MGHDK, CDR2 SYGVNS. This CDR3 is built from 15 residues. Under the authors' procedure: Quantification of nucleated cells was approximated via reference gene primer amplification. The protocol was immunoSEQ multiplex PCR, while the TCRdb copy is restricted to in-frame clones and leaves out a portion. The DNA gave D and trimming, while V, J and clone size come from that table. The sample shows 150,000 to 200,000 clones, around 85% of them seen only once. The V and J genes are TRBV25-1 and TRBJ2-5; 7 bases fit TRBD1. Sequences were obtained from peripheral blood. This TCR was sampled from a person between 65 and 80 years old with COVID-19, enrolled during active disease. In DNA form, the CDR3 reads TGTGCCAGCAGTGCTATGCGAGGGGGCGCGGAGACCCAGTACTTC. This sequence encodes CASSAMRGGAETQYF.